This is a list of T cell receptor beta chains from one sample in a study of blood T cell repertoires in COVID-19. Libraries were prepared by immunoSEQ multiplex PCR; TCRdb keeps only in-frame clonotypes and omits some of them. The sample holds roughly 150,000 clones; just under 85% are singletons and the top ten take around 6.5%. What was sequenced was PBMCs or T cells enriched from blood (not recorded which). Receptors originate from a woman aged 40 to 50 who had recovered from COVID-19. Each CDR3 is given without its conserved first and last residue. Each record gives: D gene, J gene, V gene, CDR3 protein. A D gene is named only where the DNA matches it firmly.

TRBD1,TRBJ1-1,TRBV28,ASSLGDRVKGRPEAF
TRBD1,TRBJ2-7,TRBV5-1,ASRPGQEYEQY
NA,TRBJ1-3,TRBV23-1,ASSQSEGWVSGNTIY
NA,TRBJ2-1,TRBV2,ASSSTDSFSYNEQF
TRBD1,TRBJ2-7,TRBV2,ATGTGETYEQY
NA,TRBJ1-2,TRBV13,ASSFSVYGYT
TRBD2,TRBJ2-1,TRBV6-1,ASSEAPRGASGNEQF
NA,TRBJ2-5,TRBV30,AWSVQIETQY
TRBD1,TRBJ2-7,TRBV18,ASSPPGQGRNEQY
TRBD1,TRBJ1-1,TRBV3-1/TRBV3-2,ASSQWGQGASTEAF
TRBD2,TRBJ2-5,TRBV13,ASSYLAAQETQY
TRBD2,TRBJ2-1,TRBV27,ASKPGLAGKGSYNEQF
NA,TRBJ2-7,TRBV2,ASSDRVSGEQY
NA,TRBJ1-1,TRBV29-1,SVRPNTEAF
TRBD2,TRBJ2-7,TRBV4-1,ASSQGGTSGIYEQY
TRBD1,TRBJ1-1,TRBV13,ASSLDPPDRGVNTEAF
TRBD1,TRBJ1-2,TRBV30,AWSVTGGGGYT
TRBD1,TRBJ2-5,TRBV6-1,ASSEPGTDQETQY
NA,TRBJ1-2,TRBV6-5,ASRGGQVGYGYT
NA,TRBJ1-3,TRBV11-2,ASSNPGGVSGNTIY
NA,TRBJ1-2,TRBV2,ASSVGTGKSRGYT
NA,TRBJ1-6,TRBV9,ASSVVAGYNSPLH
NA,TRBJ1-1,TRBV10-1,ASRKEFNTEAF
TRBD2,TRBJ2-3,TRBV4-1,ASSQDEREATQY
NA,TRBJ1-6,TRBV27,ASNEGFYNSPLH
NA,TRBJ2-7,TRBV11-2,ASTNGPTGGPYEQY
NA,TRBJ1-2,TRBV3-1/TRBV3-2,ASSLPGPYGYT
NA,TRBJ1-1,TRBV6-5,ASNFLRVRNTEAF
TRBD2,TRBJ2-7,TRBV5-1,ASSSGEGLVYEQY
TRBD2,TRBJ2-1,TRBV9,ASSFSGGAGDEQF
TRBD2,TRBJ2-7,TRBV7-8,ASSLLGLDLSGRDYEQY
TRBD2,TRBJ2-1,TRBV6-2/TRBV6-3,ASSRSRLAATHNEQF
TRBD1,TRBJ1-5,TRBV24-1,ATSETGSNQPQH
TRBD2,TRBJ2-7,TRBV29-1,SVLSGASYEQY
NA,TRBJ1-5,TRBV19,ASRYRVSNQPQH
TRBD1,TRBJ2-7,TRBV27,ASSLTGWHTQGVPYEQY
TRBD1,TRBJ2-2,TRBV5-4,ASSKRQGAPNTGELF
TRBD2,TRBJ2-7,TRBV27,ASSPTSGTFYEQY
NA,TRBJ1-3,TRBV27,ASSPFRSGNTIY
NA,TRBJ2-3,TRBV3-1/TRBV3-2,ASSLSEGPADTQY
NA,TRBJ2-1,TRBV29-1,SVGRDEQF
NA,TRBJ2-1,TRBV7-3,ASSTTGSHSYNEQF